The T cell receptor (beta chain) described here comes from a study of read filtering for tumor transcriptome and immune sequencing. On the study more broadly: DNase treatment preceded whole-transcriptome library preparation. IR-seq gave about 3.5 to 10.27 million TCR reads per sample; RNA-seq gave about 80 to 1,300. Study-level findings and limits: In IR-seq, single-read clonotypes were 65% to 90% of clonotypes but around 3.5% of reads. Compared with RNA-seq, IR-seq gave much higher clonotype depth and reliability.

In germline, CDR1 is MDHEN, CDR2 SYDVKM. The CDR3 contains 13 residues. To note about this clonotype: The antigen is undetermined. At one of its ends the junction is not consistent with the germline gene, which may arise from a read error.

The library was built from about 370 ng RNA with molecular barcoded adaptors for alpha/delta and beta/gamma chains. TCRdb redid the calling of the reads with MiXCR, one entry per CDR3 protein. The sample has about 5,500 distinct CDR3 sequences, roughly 20% seen once. V and J are TRBV28 and TRBJ2-1; 8 bases line up with TRBD2. This TCR derives from a donor older than 35 with multiple myeloma. The sequenced sample was a population of CD138-negative cells sorted from bone marrow. The CDR3 is CASSGRAYNERFF. The DNA for the CDR3 is TGTGCCAGCAGCGGGAGGGCATACAATGAGCGGTTCTTC.